This T cell receptor (beta chain) was recorded in a study of shared clonotypes between healthy human individuals. Study-wide context: Those who served as donors were two women and a few men between the ages of 18 and 49. Study-wide findings and caveats: Clonotypes not shared had lower generation probabilities than those common to all four donors.

Profiled with immunoSEQ multiplex PCR; TCRdb holds only in-frame clones, not every one. The sample lists hundreds of thousands of clones, around three quarters occurring once. Everyone who donated was a Caucasian adult who lived in Nashville, Tennessee. Comments on this clone: What it recognizes is unknown.

The trim removed 6 bases at V and 5 bases at J, leaving 19 bases unmatched. This CDR3 comprises 18 residues. Germline CDR1 SGHTA, CDR2 FQGNSA. The sequencing sample was made of memory CD4+ T cells sorted from blood. As for subset: CD45RA-negative fraction. This rearrangement joins TRBV7-2 to TRBJ2-5, with TRBD2 identical over 9 bases. The sequence was collected from a woman aged 25 to 39 in good health. This CDR3 reads CASSYSVAGGPKFETQYF. Here the CDR3 DNA reads TGTGCCAGCAGTTACTCCGTGGCGGGAGGGCCGAAATTTGAGACCCAGTACTTC.